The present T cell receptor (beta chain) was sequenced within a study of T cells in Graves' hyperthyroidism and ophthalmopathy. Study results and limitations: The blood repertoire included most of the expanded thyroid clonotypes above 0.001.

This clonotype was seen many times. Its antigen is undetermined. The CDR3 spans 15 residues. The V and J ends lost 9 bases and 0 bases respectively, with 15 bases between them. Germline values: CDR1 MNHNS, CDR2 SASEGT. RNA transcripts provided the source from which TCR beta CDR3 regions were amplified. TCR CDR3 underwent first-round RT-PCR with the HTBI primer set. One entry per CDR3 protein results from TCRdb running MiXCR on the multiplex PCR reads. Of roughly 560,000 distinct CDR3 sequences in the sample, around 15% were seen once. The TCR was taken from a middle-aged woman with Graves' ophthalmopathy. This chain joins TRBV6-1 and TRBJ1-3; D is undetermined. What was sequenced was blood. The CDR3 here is CASQIEAGSGNTIYF. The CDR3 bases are TGTGCCAGTCAAATTGAGGCAGGCTCTGGAAACACCATATATTTT.